The clone carrying this T cell receptor beta chain was seen a few times. Its matching antigen is unknown. This sample was included in a study of CD8+CD57+ T cells in acquired aplastic anemia. Turning to the study itself: Sorted CD4+ and CD8+ cells gave an average of roughly 3 ug of DNA. Study-wide points: The study found no significant CD8+ Simpson's diversity difference between patients and controls. Researchers report that about 28 CD8+ CDR3 sequences appeared in both patients and controls.

With 11 bases removed from V and 4 bases from J, the gap between germline ends came to 15 bases. The CDR3 length is 13 residues. The V gene's germline CDR1 is SNHLY and CDR2 FYNNEI. Profiling that covered TCR beta VDJ and CDR3 relied on genomic DNA as its template. One entry per CDR3 protein results from TCRdb running MiXCR on the reads. The table lists about 200,000 distinct CDR3 sequences, 60% to 80% of them singletons, with around 60% in the top ten. Patients selected for sequencing had displayed CD8+CD57+ cell expansion by flow cytometry. All participating patients were living with severe acquired aplastic anemia.

This receptor was taken from a human donor with aplastic anemia. What was sequenced was sorted CD4+, CD8+, or CD8+CD57+ T cells (not recorded which) from PBMCs. This chain joins TRBV2 and TRBJ2-1; TRBD2 is a possible D gene (5 bases). CDR3 residues: CAAARETYNEQFF. The CDR3 bases are TGTGCCGCCGCGAGGGAGACTTACAATGAGCAGTTCTTC.